This T cell receptor beta chain stems from a study of response to subunit inactivated influenza vaccine. TCRdb processed the RT-PCR reads anew with MiXCR; each CDR3 protein has one entry. The sample records 540,000 or so distinct CDR3 sequences, over 10% being singletons. Trimming left V 4 bases short and J 5 bases short, with 15 bases between. Per the germline V gene, CDR1 is SGHRS and CDR2 is YFSETQ. This CDR3 is built from 14 residues. The receptor comes from a man aged 45-65 years who received an inactivated influenza vaccine. The starting material was PBMCs from blood, obtained more than 35 days after vaccination. V is TRBV5-1 and J is TRBJ2-5, with a weak D call TRBD1 (7 bases). CDR3 residues: CASSPGQAGETQYF. CDR3 in DNA: TGCGCCAGCAGCCCTGGACAGGCGGGGGAGACCCAGTACTTC.